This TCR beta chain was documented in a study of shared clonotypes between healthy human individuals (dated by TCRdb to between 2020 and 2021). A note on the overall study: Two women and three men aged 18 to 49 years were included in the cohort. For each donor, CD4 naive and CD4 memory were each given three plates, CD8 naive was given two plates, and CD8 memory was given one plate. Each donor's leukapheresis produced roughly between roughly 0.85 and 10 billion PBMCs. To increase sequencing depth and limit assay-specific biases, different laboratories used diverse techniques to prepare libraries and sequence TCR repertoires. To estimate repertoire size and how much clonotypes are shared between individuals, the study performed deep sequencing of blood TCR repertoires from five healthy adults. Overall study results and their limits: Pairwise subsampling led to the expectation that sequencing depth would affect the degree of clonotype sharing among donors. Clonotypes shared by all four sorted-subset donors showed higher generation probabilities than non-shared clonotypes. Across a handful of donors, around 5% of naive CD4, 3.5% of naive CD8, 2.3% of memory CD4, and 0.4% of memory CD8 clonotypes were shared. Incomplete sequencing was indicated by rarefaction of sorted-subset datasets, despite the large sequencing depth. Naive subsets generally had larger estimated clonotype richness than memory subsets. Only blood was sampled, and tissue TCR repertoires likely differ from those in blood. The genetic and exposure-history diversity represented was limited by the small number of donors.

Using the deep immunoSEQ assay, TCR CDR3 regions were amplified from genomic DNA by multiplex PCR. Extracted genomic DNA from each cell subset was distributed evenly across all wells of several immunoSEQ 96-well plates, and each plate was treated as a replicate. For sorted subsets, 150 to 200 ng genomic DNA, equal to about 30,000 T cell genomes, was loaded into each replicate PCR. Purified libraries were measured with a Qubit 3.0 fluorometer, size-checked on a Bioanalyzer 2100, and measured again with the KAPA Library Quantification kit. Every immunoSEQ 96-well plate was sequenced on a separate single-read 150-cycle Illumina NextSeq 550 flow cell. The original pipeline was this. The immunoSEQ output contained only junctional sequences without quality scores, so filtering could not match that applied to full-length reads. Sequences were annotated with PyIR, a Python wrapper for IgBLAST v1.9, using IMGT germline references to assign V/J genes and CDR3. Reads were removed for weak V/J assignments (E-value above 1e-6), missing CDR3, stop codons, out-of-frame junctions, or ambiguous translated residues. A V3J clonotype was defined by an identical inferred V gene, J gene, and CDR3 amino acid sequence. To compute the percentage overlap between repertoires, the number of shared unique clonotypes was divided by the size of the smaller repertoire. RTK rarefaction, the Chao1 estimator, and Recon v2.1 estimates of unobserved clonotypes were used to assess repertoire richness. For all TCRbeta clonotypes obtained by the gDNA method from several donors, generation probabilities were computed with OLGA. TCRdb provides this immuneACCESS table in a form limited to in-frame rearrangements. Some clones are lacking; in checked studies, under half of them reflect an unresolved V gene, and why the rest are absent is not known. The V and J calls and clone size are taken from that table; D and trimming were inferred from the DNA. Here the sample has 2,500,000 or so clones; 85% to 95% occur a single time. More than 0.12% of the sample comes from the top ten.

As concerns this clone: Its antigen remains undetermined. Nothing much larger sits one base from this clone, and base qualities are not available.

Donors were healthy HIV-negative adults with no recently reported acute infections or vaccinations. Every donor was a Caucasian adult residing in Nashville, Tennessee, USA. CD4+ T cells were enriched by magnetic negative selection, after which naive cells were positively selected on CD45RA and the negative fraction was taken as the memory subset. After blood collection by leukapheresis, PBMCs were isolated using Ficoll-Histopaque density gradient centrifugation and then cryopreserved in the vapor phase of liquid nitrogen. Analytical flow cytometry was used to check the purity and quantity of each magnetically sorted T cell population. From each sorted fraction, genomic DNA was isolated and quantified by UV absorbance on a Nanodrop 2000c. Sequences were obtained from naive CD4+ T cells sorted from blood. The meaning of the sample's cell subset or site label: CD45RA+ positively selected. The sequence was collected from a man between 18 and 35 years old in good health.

The DNA is TGCGCCAGCCGCCAATACAGGGAGAATGATGAGCAGTTCTTC. It translates as CASRQYRENDEQFF. The chain joins TRBV5-1 to TRBJ2-1, with TRBD1 as a weak D call on 6 bases. V was cut back by 7 bases and J by 8 bases, leaving a gap of 19 bases between them. From the cysteine through the phenylalanine, the CDR3 covers 14 amino acids. The entry retains the CDR3 DNA only, 42 bases that are in frame from base 1. In the germline V gene, CDR1 corresponds to SGHRS and CDR2 to YFSETQ. The CDR3, completed at both ends by the reference TRBV5-1 and TRBJ2-1 genes, gives the full variable domain KAGVTQTPRYLIKTRGQQVTLSCSPISGHRSVSWYQQTPGQGLQFLFEYFSETQRNKGNFPGRFSGRQFSNSRSEMNVSTLELGDSALYLCASRQYRENDEQFFGPGTRLTVL.